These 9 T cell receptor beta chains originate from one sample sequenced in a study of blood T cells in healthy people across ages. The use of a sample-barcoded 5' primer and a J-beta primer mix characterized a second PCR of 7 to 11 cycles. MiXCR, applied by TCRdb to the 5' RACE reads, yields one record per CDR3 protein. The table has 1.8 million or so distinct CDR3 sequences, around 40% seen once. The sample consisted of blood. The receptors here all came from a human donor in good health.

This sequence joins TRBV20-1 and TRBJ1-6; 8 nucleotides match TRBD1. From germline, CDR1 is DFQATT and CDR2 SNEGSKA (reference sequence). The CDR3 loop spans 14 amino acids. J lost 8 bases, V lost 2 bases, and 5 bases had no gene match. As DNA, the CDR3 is TGCAGTGCTAGACGGCGGACAGGGCATTCACCCCTCCACTTT. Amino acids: CSARRRTGHSPLHF.

The CDR3 reads CASSPTGAPLHF. Here the CDR3 DNA reads TGTGCCAGCAGCCCTACCGGGGCACCCCTCCACTTT. The chain has TRBV11-3 and TRBJ1-6, with no clear D. The CDR3 has 12 amino acids. Trimming left V 5 bases short and J 11 bases short, with 10 bases between. Germline lookup yields CDR1 SGHNT and CDR2 YENEEA. The whole variable domain, filled in from reference TRBV11-3 and TRBJ1-6, reads EAGVVQSPRYKIIEKKQPVAFWCNPISGHNTLYWYLQNLGQGPELLIRYENEEAVDDSQLPKDRFSAERLKGVDSTLKIQPAELGDSAVYLCASSPTGAPLHFGNGTRLTVT.

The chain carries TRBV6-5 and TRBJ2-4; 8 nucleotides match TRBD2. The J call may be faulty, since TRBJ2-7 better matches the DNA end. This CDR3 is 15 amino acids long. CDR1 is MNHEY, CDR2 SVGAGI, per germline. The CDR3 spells CASSETSEGPYEQYF. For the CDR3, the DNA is TGTGCCAGCAGCGAGACTAGCGAGGGCCCCTACGAGCAGTACTTC.

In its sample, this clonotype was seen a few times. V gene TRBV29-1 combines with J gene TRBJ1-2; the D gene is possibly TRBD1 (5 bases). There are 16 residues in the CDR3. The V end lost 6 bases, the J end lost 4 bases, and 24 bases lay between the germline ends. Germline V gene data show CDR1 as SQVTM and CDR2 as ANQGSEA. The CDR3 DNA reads TGCAGCGTCGTAGGGACGGGCTCAAGTCACCCCTATGGCTACACCTTC. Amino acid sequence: CSVVGTGSSHPYGYTF.

This CDR3 reads CASSQYSGGLSYEQYF. The CDR3, as DNA: TGTGCCAGCAGCCAGTATAGCGGGGGCCTCTCCTACGAGCAGTACTTC. The V and J genes are TRBV4-2 and TRBJ2-7; 9 positions match TRBD2. The junction had 6 bases not matched to a gene; V was cut back by 3 bases and J by 0 bases. The CDR3 extends over 16 amino acids. The V gene's germline CDR1 is LGHNA and CDR2 YNFKEQ.

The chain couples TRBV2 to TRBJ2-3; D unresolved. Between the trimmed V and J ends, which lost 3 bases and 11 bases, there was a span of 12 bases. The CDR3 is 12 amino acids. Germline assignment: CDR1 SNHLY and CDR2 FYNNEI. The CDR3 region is CASSDNLPVQYF. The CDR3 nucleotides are TGTGCCAGCAGTGATAACCTCCCGGTGCAGTATTTT.

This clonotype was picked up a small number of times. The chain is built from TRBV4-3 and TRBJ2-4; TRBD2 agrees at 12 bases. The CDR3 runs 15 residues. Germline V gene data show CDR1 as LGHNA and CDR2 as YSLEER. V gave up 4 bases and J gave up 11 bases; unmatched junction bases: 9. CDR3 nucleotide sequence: TGCGCCAGCAGCCCTGGACTAGCGGGGCAACTCCTTCAGTACTTC. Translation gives CASSPGLAGQLLQYF.

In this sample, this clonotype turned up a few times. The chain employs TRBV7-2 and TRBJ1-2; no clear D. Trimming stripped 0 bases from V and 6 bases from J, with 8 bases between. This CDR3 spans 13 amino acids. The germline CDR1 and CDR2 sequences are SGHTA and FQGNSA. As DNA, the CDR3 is TGTGCCAGCAGCTTAGCAAATGGAAATGGCTACACCTTC. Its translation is CASSLANGNGYTF. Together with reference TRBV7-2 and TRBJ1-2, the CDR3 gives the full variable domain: GAGVSQSPSNKVTEKGKDVELRCDPISGHTALYWYRQSLGQGLEFLIYFQGNSAPDKSGLPSDRFSAERTGGSVSTLTIQRTQQEDSAVYLCASSLANGNGYTFGSGTRLTVV.

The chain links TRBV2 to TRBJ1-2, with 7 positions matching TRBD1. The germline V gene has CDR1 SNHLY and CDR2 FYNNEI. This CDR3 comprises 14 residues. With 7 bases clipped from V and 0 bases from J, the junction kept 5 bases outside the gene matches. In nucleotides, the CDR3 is TGTGCCAGCAAACGGACAGGCCCTAACTATGGCTACACCTTC. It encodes CASKRTGPNYGYTF.